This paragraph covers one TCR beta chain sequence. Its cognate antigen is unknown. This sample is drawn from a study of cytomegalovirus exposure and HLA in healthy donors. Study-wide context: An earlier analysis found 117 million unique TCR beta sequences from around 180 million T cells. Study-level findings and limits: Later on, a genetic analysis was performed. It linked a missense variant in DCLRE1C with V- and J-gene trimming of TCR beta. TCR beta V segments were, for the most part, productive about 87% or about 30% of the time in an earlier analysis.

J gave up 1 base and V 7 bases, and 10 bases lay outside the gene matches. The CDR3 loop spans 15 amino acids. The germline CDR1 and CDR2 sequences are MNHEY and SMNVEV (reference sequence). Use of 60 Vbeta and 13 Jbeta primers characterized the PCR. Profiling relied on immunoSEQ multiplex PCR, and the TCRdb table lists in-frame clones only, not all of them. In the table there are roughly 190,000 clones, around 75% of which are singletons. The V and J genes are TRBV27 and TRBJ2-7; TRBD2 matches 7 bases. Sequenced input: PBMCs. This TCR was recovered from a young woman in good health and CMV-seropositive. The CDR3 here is CASKQAGYISYEQYF. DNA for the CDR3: TGTGCCAGCAAGCAAGCGGGATATATATCCTACGAGCAGTACTTC.